This TCR beta chain was documented in a study of blood T cell repertoires in COVID-19. Clones were read by immunoSEQ multiplex PCR, and TCRdb kept only the in-frame ones, dropping some. The sample has 150,000 to 250,000 clones; more than 75% are singletons. The CDR3 runs to 14 residues. Per the germline V gene, CDR1 is ENHRY and CDR2 is SYGVKD. Trimming cost V 2 bases and J 7 bases; bases outside gene matches: 7. This sequence joins TRBV10-3 and TRBJ1-2; 7 bases match TRBD1. The source is a woman in her thirties or forties with COVID-19, enrolled during active disease. Input material: peripheral blood. The CDR3, as DNA: TGTGCCATCAGTGAGCAGGAGGGGGCAAGTGGCTACACCTTC. It translates to CAISEQEGASGYTF.